The text below deals with one T cell receptor (beta chain). The data were obtained in a study of shared clonotypes between healthy human individuals. TCRdb's copy holds only in-frame clones and misses some; the assay was immunoSEQ multiplex PCR. Here the sample spans around 2.3 million clones, roughly 95% being singletons. The clonotype originates from a man younger than 35 in good health. Input material: naive CD4+ T cells sorted from blood. Documented subset: CD45RA+ positively selected.

CDR3 sequence reads: CAWSQGQGTTFFSYEQYF. The CDR3 nucleotides read TGTGCCTGGAGCCAGGGACAGGGGACTACGTTTTTCTCCTACGAGCAGTACTTC. The genes are TRBV30 and TRBJ2-7; 10 bases match TRBD1. With V trimmed by 3 bases and J by 0 bases, 14 bases remained unmatched. The CDR3 has 18 residues. The germline gives CDR1 GTSNPN, CDR2 SVGIG (reference sequence).